The present TCR beta chain was sequenced within a study of blood T cells in healthy people across ages. A note on this clonotype: The target antigen is unknown.

Findings and caveats of the study: Estimated diversity that came from one million T cells was considered an underestimate.

A second about 7 to 11 cycle PCR used barcoded and J-beta primers. TCRdb recomputed calls from the 5' RACE reads with MiXCR, one row per CDR3 protein. The sample yields some 1,500,000 distinct CDR3 sequences, approximately 39% seen once. Germline CDR1 is ENHRY and CDR2 is SYGVKD. There are 14 residues in the CDR3. Between the trimmed V and J ends, which lost 4 bases and 4 bases, there was a span of 11 bases. The TCR sequence derives from a woman under 30 in good health. This chain links TRBV10-3 with TRBJ2-1; D uncertain. The sample comprised blood. CDR3 sequence (DNA): TGTGCCATCAGTGGGTCGCCGGAGTACAATGAGCAGTTCTTC. Amino acid sequence: CAISGSPEYNEQFF.